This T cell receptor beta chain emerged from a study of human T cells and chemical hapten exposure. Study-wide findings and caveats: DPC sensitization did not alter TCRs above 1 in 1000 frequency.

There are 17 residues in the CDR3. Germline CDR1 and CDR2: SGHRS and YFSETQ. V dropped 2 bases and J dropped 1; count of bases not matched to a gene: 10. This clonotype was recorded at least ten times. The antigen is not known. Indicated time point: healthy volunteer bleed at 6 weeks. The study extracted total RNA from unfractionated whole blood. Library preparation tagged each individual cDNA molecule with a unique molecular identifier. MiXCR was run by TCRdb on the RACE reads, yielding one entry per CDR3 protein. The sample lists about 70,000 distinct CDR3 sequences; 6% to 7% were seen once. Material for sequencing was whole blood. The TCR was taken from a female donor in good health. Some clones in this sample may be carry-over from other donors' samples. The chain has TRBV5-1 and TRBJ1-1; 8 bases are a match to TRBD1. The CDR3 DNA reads TGCGCCAGCAGCTTCGTCCCCTCCGGGACAGGGAACACTGAAGCTTTCTTT. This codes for CASSFVPSGTGNTEAFF.